The entry below describes one TCR beta chain. The antigen remains undetermined. This entry is derived from a study of identifying expanded T cells in peripheral blood. General study points: Roughly two-week clone count variance significantly increased as total template count grew. Differentially abundant clones: roughly 1.2 between replicates, 16.4 at around 14 days, 19 at four.

No infections or other immune events were documented during collection. Method: immunoSEQ multiplex PCR; TCRdb's copy keeps in-frame clones and lacks some. The table shows 84,000 or so clones, with over 75% occurring only once. Germline V gene sequence: CDR1 GTSNPN, CDR2 SVGIG (reference sequence). V was shortened by 2 bases and J by 7 bases, with 9 bases between the two germline ends. The CDR3 has 13 residues. The receptor's source is a person aged 18 to 70 in good health. The V call is TRBV30, the J call TRBJ1-6; weak D call: TRBD1 (6 bases). Material for sequencing was blood. CDR3 sequence (DNA): TGTGCCTGGAGTCACAGGGAGAATTCACCCCTCCACTTT. Its translation is CAWSHRENSPLHF.